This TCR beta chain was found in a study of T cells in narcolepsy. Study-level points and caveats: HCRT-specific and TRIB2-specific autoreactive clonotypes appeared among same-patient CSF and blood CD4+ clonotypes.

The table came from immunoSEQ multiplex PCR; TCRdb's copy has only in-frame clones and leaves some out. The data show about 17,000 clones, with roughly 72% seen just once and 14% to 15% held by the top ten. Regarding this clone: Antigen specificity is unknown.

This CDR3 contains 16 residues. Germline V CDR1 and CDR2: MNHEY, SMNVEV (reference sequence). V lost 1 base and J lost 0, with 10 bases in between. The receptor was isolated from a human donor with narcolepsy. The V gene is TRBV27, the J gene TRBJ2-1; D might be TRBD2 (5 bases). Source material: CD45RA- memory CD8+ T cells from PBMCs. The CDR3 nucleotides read TGTGCCAGCAGTTTATATGGCGGGTCCTCCTACAATGAGCAGTTCTTC. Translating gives CASSLYGGSSYNEQFF.